Each of the 25 T cell receptor beta chains below was sequenced from the same sample in a study of Graves' ophthalmopathy and Graves' hyperthyroidism. The study amplified TCR beta CDR3 regions using RNA transcripts. Investigators did first-round RT-PCR with HTBI primers, then second-round multiplex PCR. TCRdb passed the multiplex PCR reads through MiXCR, listing each CDR3 protein once. The sample holds about 480,000 distinct CDR3 sequences, roughly an eighth seen once. Sequencing used blood. Source of these receptors: a woman aged 25 to 39 with Graves' ophthalmopathy.

In this sample, this clonotype turned up many times. The genes are TRBV7-9 and TRBJ1-1, with 8 bases identical to TRBD1. V trimming: 7 bases; J trimming: 4 bases; junction bases outside the gene matches: 11. Germline lookup yields CDR1 SEHNR and CDR2 FQNEAQ (reference sequence). The CDR3 consists of 15 residues. CDR3 sequence (DNA): TGTGCCAGCAACTCCAAGACAGGGGAGAGCACTGAAGCTTTCTTT. Translation gives CASNSKTGESTEAFF.

About this clonotype: This may stem from a read error, because a much larger clone lies one nucleotide away. The CDR3 loop reads CASSLGEGEQYV. The CDR3 region has the DNA TGTGCCAGCAGCTTAGGGGAGGGCGAGCAGTACGTC. This chain joins TRBV11-2 and TRBJ2-7; 7 bases are shared with TRBD2. The CDR3 is 12 residues long. Unmatched junction bases numbered 0, after V lost 1 base and J lost 6 bases. Germline V gene sequence: CDR1 SGHAT, CDR2 FQNNGV.

About this clonotype: This may be a read error, as it is one base from a much larger clone. This CDR3 reads CAARGFTAKINSHLHF. CDR3 sequence (DNA): TGTGCCGCTCGGGGCTTCACAGCGAAAATTAATTCACACCTCCACTTT. V gene TRBV28 combines with J gene TRBJ1-6; D may be TRBD1 (5 bases). The CDR3 consists of 16 residues. The germline V gene has CDR1 MDHEN and CDR2 SYDVKM.

This clonotype has at least ten counts. This chain uses TRBV4-2 with TRBJ2-7, with a tentative D call TRBD1 (6 bases). V was pared by 2 bases and J by 5 bases, with 16 bases between. The germline V gene has CDR1 LGHNA and CDR2 YNFKEQ. The CDR3 has 15 amino acids. CDR3 in amino acids: CASSQSARGSDEQYF. In DNA form, the CDR3 reads TGTGCCAGCAGCCAATCGGCCAGGGGTAGCGACGAGCAGTACTTC.

The V call is TRBV11-1, the J call TRBJ2-7; D may be TRBD1 (6 bases). Deletions cut 8 bases from V and 0 bases from J, with 20 bases between. The length of the CDR3 is 16 residues. The germline V gene has CDR1 SGHAT and CDR2 FQDESV (reference sequence). For the CDR3, the DNA is TGTGCCAGCTCCCCTCGGATCCCAGGGGCCTCCTACGAGCAGTACTTC. This gives the protein CASSPRIPGASYEQYF.

V usage is TRBV12-3 or TRBV12-4 and J usage is TRBJ2-7, with 7 positions matching TRBD1. The ends lost 5 bases at V and 1 base at J; junction bases unmatched: 5. The CDR3 contains 14 residues. CDR3 amino acids: CASSVRGSSYEQYF. CDR3 sequence (DNA): TGTGCCAGCAGTGTCAGGGGGTCGTCCTACGAGCAGTACTTC.

The V gene is TRBV28, the J gene TRBJ1-2, with D maybe TRBD1 (5 bases). Trimming removed 5 bases from V and 5 bases from J, with 18 bases in between. The CDR3 loop spans 15 amino acids. Germline V gene lookup returns CDR1 MDHEN and CDR2 SYDVKM. CDR3 residues: CASSPNGRGRYGYTF. The CDR3 DNA reads TGTGCCAGCAGTCCCAATGGCCGGGGACGATATGGCTACACCTTC.

The sample holds many counts of this clonotype. This chain joins TRBV6-5 and TRBJ1-2, with D unclear. The CDR3 covers 13 residues. Trimming cost V 6 bases and J 5 bases, with 13 bases left between them. Germline loops: CDR1 MNHEY, CDR2 SVGAGI. The CDR3 region is CASRLTGKYGYTF. The CDR3 DNA reads as TGTGCCAGCAGACTAACCGGAAAATATGGCTACACCTTC.

This clonotype was detected many times. The chain employs TRBV19 and TRBJ2-7; tentative D call: TRBD1 (6 bases). This CDR3 contains 16 residues. The V end lost 3 bases, the J end lost 5 bases, and 20 bases lay between the germline ends. Germline CDR1 and CDR2: LNHDA and SQIVND (reference sequence). In DNA form, the CDR3 reads TGTGCCAGTAGTATGGGGCAGGGGCCCCGGAAGAACGAGCAGTACTTC. Its translation: CASSMGQGPRKNEQYF.

This clonotype showed up just a few times. The V and J genes are TRBV5-4 and TRBJ1-5, with a weak D call TRBD1 (5 bases). V lost 5 bases to trimming and J lost 6 bases, with 21 bases between them. CDR1 SGHNT and CDR2 YYREEE come from the germline V gene (reference sequence). The CDR3 is 16 amino acids. In DNA form, the CDR3 reads TGTGCCAGCAGTCCCGGGGGACTGGAAGGTAGTCAGCCCCAGCATTTT. As protein: CASSPGGLEGSQPQHF.

This clonotype was detected ten times or more. The J gene is TRBJ1-1, the V gene TRBV6-1; D might be TRBD1 (5 bases). With 4 bases removed from V and 4 bases from J, the gap between germline ends came to 10 bases. Germline V CDR1 and CDR2: MNHNS, SASEGT. The CDR3 has 13 amino acids. The CDR3 nucleotides are TGTGCCAGCAGTGTTTGGGGCGGCACTGAAGCTTTCTTT. It translates to CASSVWGGTEAFF.

This clonotype has more than one count but fewer than ten. A read error may explain this, as a much larger clone is one base away. V is TRBV30 and J is TRBJ1-1; TRBD1 matches at 9 bases. The germline CDR1 and CDR2 sequences are GTSNPN and SVGIG (reference sequence). This CDR3 spans 16 amino acids. The CDR3 reads CAWSVGDREMNTEACF. The CDR3 coding sequence is TGTGCCTGGAGTGTAGGGGACAGGGAGATGAACACTGAAGCTTGCTTT.

This clonotype was observed at least ten times. The chain is built from TRBV6-1 and TRBJ1-2; D remains unclear. V lost 2 bases and J 2 bases, leaving 6 bases between the germline ends. Germline loops: CDR1 MNHNS, CDR2 SASEGT. The CDR3 length is 13 residues. The DNA for the CDR3 is TGTGCCAGCAGTGAAATGGGGAACTATGGCTACACCTTC. This translates into CASSEMGNYGYTF.

This clonotype was counted ten times or more. This chain joins TRBV27 and TRBJ2-2; D is unclear. With 3 bases removed from V and 6 bases from J, the gap between germline ends came to 5 bases. Germline V gives CDR1 MNHEY, CDR2 SMNVEV (reference sequence). The CDR3 loop spans 12 amino acids. The CDR3 is CASSFEPGELFF. In nucleotides, the CDR3 is TGTGCCAGCAGTTTCGAGCCCGGGGAGCTGTTTTTT.

This clonotype was recorded at least ten times. This chain joins TRBV20-1 and TRBJ1-5; D remains unclear. With 0 bases removed from V and 6 bases from J, the gap between germline ends came to 9 bases. The CDR3 runs 13 residues. CDR1 is DFQATT, CDR2 SNEGSKA, per germline (reference sequence). The CDR3 protein is CSARDLEAQPQHF. CDR3 sequence (DNA): TGCAGTGCTAGAGATCTTGAGGCTCAGCCCCAGCATTTT.

This clonotype came up a few times. The rearrangement uses TRBV6-2 or TRBV6-3 and TRBJ1-2; D is uncertain. Germline CDR1 is MNHEY and CDR2 is SVGEGT. The CDR3 covers 13 residues. V was cut by 0 bases and J by 8 bases, with 10 bases left in between. The CDR3 nucleotides read TGTGCCAGCAGTTACTCGACACAAAGAGGCTACACCTTC. Translated, it gives CASSYSTQRGYTF.

This clonotype showed up many times. The chain is built from TRBV28 and TRBJ2-2; unclear D gene. V lost 5 bases and J lost 1, with 5 bases in between. This CDR3 is built from 13 residues. CDR1 and CDR2 (germline): MDHEN, SYDVKM. The CDR3 is CASSTWNTGELFF. CDR3 in DNA: TGTGCCAGCAGTACCTGGAACACCGGGGAGCTGTTTTTT.

The V call is TRBV28, the J call TRBJ1-2; 7 bases line up with TRBD1. The junction had 9 bases not matched to a gene; V was cut back by 6 bases and J by 5 bases. The length of the CDR3 is 14 residues. Germline CDR1 is MDHEN and CDR2 is SYDVKM. The CDR3 reads CASRAGTATYGYTF. The CDR3 DNA sequence: TGTGCCAGCAGGGCCGGGACAGCAACTTATGGCTACACCTTC.

In its sample, this clonotype was seen many times. This could be a read error, since a much larger clone is one nucleotide away. The chain has TRBV7-9 and TRBJ1-1, with a weak D call TRBD1 (6 bases). Per germline, CDR1 SEHNR and CDR2 FQNEAQ (reference sequence). The CDR3 is 13 residues long. V lost 6 bases and J lost 4, with 12 bases in between. Here the CDR3 reads CASSLGTITEAFF. The CDR3 nucleotides read TGTGCCAGCAGTCTAGGGACAATCACTGAAGCTTTCTTT.

This clonotype was observed a handful of times. This chain uses TRBV25-1 with TRBJ2-7; maybe TRBD2 (5 bases). V lost 3 bases and J lost 7, with 7 bases in between. The CDR3 is 11 amino acids. The germline CDR1 and CDR2 sequences are MGHDK and SYGVNS. CDR3 protein: CASSDGLEQYF. The CDR3 nucleotides read TGTGCCAGCAGTGATGGACTGGAGCAGTACTTC.

This clonotype was recorded a few times. The chain carries TRBV5-1 and TRBJ2-7, with 7 bases identical to TRBD2. The V and J ends lost 7 bases and 1 base, in that order; junction bases with no gene match: 11. The CDR3 loop spans 15 amino acids. Germline CDR1 SGHRS, CDR2 YFSETQ. The CDR3 DNA follows: TGCGCCAGCCGGACCGAGAGCGGGATATCCTACGAGCAGTACTTC. Its translation is CASRTESGISYEQYF.

The chain uses TRBV13 and TRBJ1-1, with D possibly matching TRBD1 (6 bases). This CDR3 is built from 15 residues. Germline V gives CDR1 PRHDT, CDR2 FYEKMQ (reference sequence). The ends were cut back, 3 bases at V and 1 base at J, with 12 bases in the middle. The CDR3 nucleotides are TGTGCCAGCAGCTTCCGGGGGCAGGGGAACACTGAAGCTTTCTTT. It is translated as CASSFRGQGNTEAFF.

This clonotype has at least ten counts. This rearrangement joins TRBV28 to TRBJ1-2; TRBD1 is a possible D gene (6 bases). The CDR3 covers 14 residues. The V end was cut by 5 bases, the J end by 6 bases, with 16 bases between. The germline V gene encodes CDR1 MDHEN and CDR2 SYDVKM. CDR3 nucleotide sequence: TGTGCCAGCAGTACACAGGGACATAGGGATGGCTACACCTTC. Translating it yields CASSTQGHRDGYTF.

This clonotype was picked up many times. The rearrangement uses TRBV4-1 and TRBJ1-2; the D gene is possibly TRBD1 (5 bases). Trimming left V 8 bases short and J 1 base short, with 14 bases between. The CDR3 totals 14 residues. Germline lookup yields CDR1 MGHRA and CDR2 YSYEKL. The CDR3 DNA reads as TGCGCCAGCCCATTTTGCAGGGTTAACTATGGCTACACCTTC. Protein product: CASPFCRVNYGYTF.

This clonotype has more than one count but fewer than ten. V usage is TRBV3-1 and J usage is TRBJ2-7; a weak D match, TRBD2 (6 bases). The CDR3 covers 14 residues. Trimming took 1 base from V and 6 from J, leaving 13 bases between them. Germline V lookup: CDR1 LGHDT, CDR2 YNNKEL (reference sequence). This CDR3 reads CASSQALEGAEQYF. The CDR3, as DNA: TGTGCCAGCAGCCAAGCTTTGGAGGGTGCCGAGCAGTACTTC.